This T cell receptor (beta chain) was sequenced in a study of cytomegalovirus exposure and HLA in healthy donors. The PCR used 60 Vbeta and 13 Jbeta primers. The method was immunoSEQ multiplex PCR; TCRdb's version includes in-frame clones alone and lacks a portion of them. The repertoire consists of under 200,000 clones, with roughly 80% occurring once and the leading ten covering about 2.4%. This clonotype originated in a woman aged 45-65 years in good health and CMV-seropositive. Sequenced input: PBMCs.

The CDR3 region has the DNA TGTGCCATCAGCGGACAGGTCGGAGATCAGCCCCAGCATTTT. This translates into CAISGQVGDQPQHF. V is TRBV10-3 and J is TRBJ1-5, with 7 bases identical to TRBD1. The CDR3 spans 14 residues. The J segment lost 5 bases and the V segment lost 6 bases, leaving 7 bases of the junction unmatched. Germline assignment: CDR1 ENHRY and CDR2 SYGVKD.